This TCR beta chain was documented in a study of CD8+CD57+ T cells in acquired aplastic anemia. Background on the study: Mean yield of DNA from sorted CD4+ and CD8+ cells was approximately 3 ug. Broader study findings: It was found that more than 25 CD8+ CDR3 sequences were shared between patients and controls.

The sample holds many counts of this clonotype. Its specificity is unknown. Per germline, CDR1 DFQATT and CDR2 SNEGSKA (reference sequence). The CDR3 consists of 11 residues. Deletions cut 4 bases from V and 1 base from J, with 2 bases between. Sequenced patients had shown CD8+CD57+ cell expansion by flow cytometry. Patients, without exception, had severe acquired aplastic anemia. Each patient gave a blood sample that was collected before any therapy had been received. Researchers used genomic DNA as the template to profile TCR beta VDJ and CDR3. MiXCR, applied by TCRdb to the reads, yields one record per CDR3 protein. The table lists 150,000 or so distinct CDR3 sequences, less than 60% of them singletons.

The sequenced sample consisted of sorted CD4+, CD8+, or CD8+CD57+ T cells (not recorded which) from PBMCs. This chain joins TRBV20-1 and TRBJ1-3; D is uncertain. The receptor's source is a human donor with aplastic anemia. CDR3 DNA sequence: TGCAGTGCTATGTCTGGAAACACCATATATTTT. Protein sequence: CSAMSGNTIYF.